This section outlines one T cell receptor beta chain sequence together with its context. Only in-frame clones appear in the TCRdb table, and some are missing; sequencing was by immunoSEQ multiplex PCR. The sample includes about 120,000 clones, around 88% of them seen just once. The data belong to a study of blood T cell repertoires in COVID-19. The trim removed 9 bases at V and 6 bases at J, leaving 11 bases unmatched. CDR3 length equals 14 residues. CDR1 LNHDA and CDR2 SQIVND come from the germline V gene (reference sequence). This clonotype was sampled from a middle-aged man with acute or convalescent COVID-19. The chain has TRBV19 and TRBJ1-5; TRBD1 agrees at 7 bases. The sequenced sample consisted of peripheral blood. CDR3 in amino acids: CASKVEGAFQPQHF. The DNA of the CDR3 is TGTGCCAGCAAAGTCGAGGGGGCGTTTCAGCCCCAGCATTTT.